This TCR beta chain was recovered during a study of radiation and T cells in renal cell carcinoma. The repertoire was sequenced with immunoSEQ multiplex PCR; TCRdb's copy has only in-frame clones and lacks some. The repertoire holds tens of thousands of clones, with around 85% as singletons. The sample's time point: blood 4 weeks post-SBRT, at nephrectomy. Stated treatment: 15 Gy SBRT to primary tumor, nephrectomy 4 weeks later. Nephrectomy followed 15 Gy stereotactic body radiation by 4 weeks. Trimming took off 1 base at V and 10 bases at J, with 5 bases between the two ends. Germline CDR1 reads SGHTA; CDR2 reads FQGNSA. This CDR3 has 11 amino acids.

The sequenced sample was blood, obtained from a patient whose treatment included radiotherapy and nephrectomy. The TCR sequence derives from a man aged 45-65 years with renal cell carcinoma. The V gene is TRBV7-2, the J gene TRBJ2-1, with D hard to call. In DNA, the CDR3 is TGTGCCAGCAGCTTAGGGGCGGAGCAGTTCTTC. It specifies CASSLGAEQFF.